The clone carrying this T cell receptor beta chain has a handful of counts. Antigen specificity is unknown. This entry is derived from a study of naive and memory T cell subsets. General study points: A few larger clonotypes appeared in naive repertoires, especially CD8, possibly memory cells re-expressing CD45RA. No ground truth validated the naive and memory repertoire findings. Each distinct alpha or beta sequence counts as one clonotype. Over 85% of naive TCR sequences appeared only once, unlike memory subsets.

V shed 5 bases and J shed 3 bases, with 9 bases lying between them. Germline V CDR1 and CDR2: KGHDR, SFDVKD. This CDR3 contains 13 residues. Two oligonucleotides, mixed equimolar, formed the beta constant-region primer covering TRBC1 and TRBC2. Ligated cDNA was amplified by four rounds of PCR with nested alpha and beta constant-region primers and SP2. Via MiXCR, TCRdb re-called the UMI-ligation and nested PCR reads, giving one row per CDR3 protein. The sample carries over 110,000 distinct CDR3 sequences, about 20% recorded once. The specimen sequenced was naive CD8+ T cells from blood. The chain carries TRBV24-1 and TRBJ2-5; no reliable D call. The TCR was taken from a human donor in good health. CDR3 sequence: CATSAPGEETQYF. The CDR3 DNA is TGTGCCACCAGTGCCCCGGGCGAAGAGACCCAGTACTTC.